This is a list of T cell receptor beta chains from one sample in a study of shared clonotypes between healthy human individuals. Libraries were prepared by immunoSEQ multiplex PCR; TCRdb keeps only in-frame clonotypes and omits some of them. The sample records around 2,000,000 clones, around 95% being singletons. Sequences were obtained from naive CD4+ T cells sorted from blood. All receptors come from a man between 18 and 29 years old in good health. Both conserved end residues are part of each CDR3. The D gene is left open where the match is weak. Size values are once, few and many counts, or a class for expanded clones, and some rows have none.

d_gene: TRBD1
abundance: once
v_gene: TRBV4-1
j_gene: TRBJ2-7
CDR3nt: TGCGCCAGCAGCCAAGGGGCGGGACAGGGGCTTTACGAGCAGTACTTC
CDR3aa: CASSQGAGQGLYEQYF

d_gene: .
abundance: .
v_gene: TRBV18
j_gene: TRBJ1-5
CDR3nt: TGTGCCAGCTCACCGCTGAGGGGCGAGCAGCCCCAGCATTTT
CDR3aa: CASSPLRGEQPQHF

d_gene: .
abundance: once
v_gene: TRBV29-1
j_gene: TRBJ1-5
CDR3nt: TGCAGCGCCGTTGGACAGCCGGATCAGCCCCAGCATTTT
CDR3aa: CSAVGQPDQPQHF

d_gene: TRBD2
abundance: .
v_gene: TRBV5-4
j_gene: TRBJ2-7
CDR3nt: TGTGCCAGCAGACCCTGGGGTAGCGGGCCGGACGAGCAGTACTTC
CDR3aa: CASRPWGSGPDEQYF

d_gene: TRBD2
abundance: .
v_gene: TRBV9
j_gene: TRBJ2-1
CDR3nt: TGTGCCAGCAGCCCCCATGATAGCGGGGGACTGAGGGAGCAGTTCTTC
CDR3aa: CASSPHDSGGLREQFF

d_gene: .
abundance: .
v_gene: TRBV5-1
j_gene: TRBJ2-5
CDR3nt: TGCGCCAGCAGCCCGGCGGCCTACCTGGGAGAGACCCAGTACTTC
CDR3aa: CASSPAAYLGETQYF

d_gene: .
abundance: few
v_gene: TRBV18
j_gene: TRBJ1-3
CDR3nt: TGTGCCAGCTCACGGGACTCTGGAAACACCATATATTTT
CDR3aa: CASSRDSGNTIYF

d_gene: TRBD2
abundance: .
v_gene: TRBV25-1
j_gene: TRBJ2-2
CDR3nt: TGTGCCAGCAGTGACCCGAGGGAGGGTCAAGCCGGGGAGCTGTTTTTT
CDR3aa: CASSDPREGQAGELFF

d_gene: .
abundance: once
v_gene: TRBV5-5
j_gene: TRBJ1-4
CDR3nt: TGTGCCAGCAGCCGGGGGACACTCCCAACTAATGAAAAACTGTTTTTT
CDR3aa: CASSRGTLPTNEKLFF

d_gene: .
abundance: .
v_gene: TRBV18
j_gene: TRBJ2-3
CDR3nt: TGTGCCAGCTCACCACTCGGAGATACGCAGTATTTT
CDR3aa: CASSPLGDTQYF

d_gene: TRBD2
abundance: .
v_gene: TRBV25-1
j_gene: TRBJ2-7
CDR3nt: TGTGCCAGCACCACTAGCGGGGGGGCCGTGAAGCAGTACTTC
CDR3aa: CASTTSGGAVKQYF

d_gene: TRBD1
abundance: .
v_gene: TRBV25-1
j_gene: TRBJ2-5
CDR3nt: TGTGCCAGCAGTGACCGGACAGGGGGTGGCGAGACCCAGTACTTC
CDR3aa: CASSDRTGGGETQYF

d_gene: TRBD1
abundance: .
v_gene: TRBV5-1
j_gene: TRBJ1-4
CDR3nt: TGCGCCAGCAGCTCCGGACAGGGTTCGGAAAAACTGTTTTTT
CDR3aa: CASSSGQGSEKLFF

d_gene: .
abundance: .
v_gene: TRBV10-3
j_gene: TRBJ2-7
CDR3nt: TGTGCCATCAGCCCCAGGGGTCCAGCATACGAGCAGTACTTC
CDR3aa: CAISPRGPAYEQYF

d_gene: .
abundance: .
v_gene: TRBV7-2
j_gene: TRBJ2-5
CDR3nt: TGTGCCAGCAGCTTAGCCGGTCGGGGCCCCGAGACCCAGTACTTC
CDR3aa: CASSLAGRGPETQYF

d_gene: .
abundance: .
v_gene: TRBV20-1
j_gene: TRBJ1-2
CDR3nt: TGCAGTGCCACCTATGGCTACACCTTC
CDR3aa: CSATYGYTF

d_gene: .
abundance: .
v_gene: TRBV28
j_gene: TRBJ2-6
CDR3nt: TGTGCCAGCACAGGGGGGACTGGGGCCAACGTCCTGACTTTC
CDR3aa: CASTGGTGANVLTF

d_gene: .
abundance: once
v_gene: TRBV6-5
j_gene: TRBJ1-2
CDR3nt: TGTGCCAGCAGTTACTCTGGAACAGGGAGGAGTAATGGCTACACCTTC
CDR3aa: CASSYSGTGRSNGYTF

d_gene: .
abundance: .
v_gene: TRBV10-3
j_gene: TRBJ1-5
CDR3nt: TGTGCCATCAGTGAGTCGTTAGGGGCCGGTCAGCCCCAGCATTTT
CDR3aa: CAISESLGAGQPQHF

d_gene: TRBD1
abundance: .
v_gene: TRBV27
j_gene: TRBJ1-1
CDR3nt: TGTGCCAGCGTCGGGGACAGGGGTGTTGAAGCTTTCTTT
CDR3aa: CASVGDRGVEAFF

d_gene: TRBD1
abundance: .
v_gene: TRBV18
j_gene: TRBJ2-4
CDR3nt: TGTGCCAGCTCACCAGGTTATAGCAGGGACAGCGGCAAAAACATTCAGTACTTC
CDR3aa: CASSPGYSRDSGKNIQYF

d_gene: .
abundance: .
v_gene: TRBV1
j_gene: TRBJ2-1
CDR3nt: TGCACCAGCAGCCAAGGGAGCCGAGAGCAGTTCTTC
CDR3aa: CTSSQGSREQFF

d_gene: .
abundance: .
v_gene: TRBV2
j_gene: TRBJ2-3
CDR3nt: TGTGCCAGCAGTGAAAGGAGGGGGGGTGCAGATACGCAGTATTTT
CDR3aa: CASSERRGGADTQYF

d_gene: .
abundance: .
v_gene: TRBV7-7
j_gene: TRBJ2-1
CDR3nt: TGTGCTAGCAGCTTATCTCGGGATAATGAGCAGTTCTTC
CDR3aa: CASSLSRDNEQFF

d_gene: TRBD2
abundance: .
v_gene: TRBV7-2
j_gene: TRBJ2-7
CDR3nt: TGTGCCAGCAGCTTAGTAGCGGGAGAAGGATACGAGCAGTACTTC
CDR3aa: CASSLVAGEGYEQYF

d_gene: .
abundance: .
v_gene: TRBV11-3
j_gene: TRBJ2-5
CDR3nt: TGTGCCAGCAGCTTACAGGGAGGGGGGACCCAGTACTTC
CDR3aa: CASSLQGGGTQYF

d_gene: TRBD1
abundance: .
v_gene: TRBV5-4
j_gene: TRBJ2-7
CDR3nt: TGTGCCAGCAAATCTGGACAGGGGGCATCCTACGAGCAGTACTTC
CDR3aa: CASKSGQGASYEQYF

d_gene: TRBD1
abundance: once
v_gene: TRBV25-1
j_gene: TRBJ1-1
CDR3nt: TGTGCCAGCAGCAGGGGGTTGGTTGAGGCTTTCTTT
CDR3aa: CASSRGLVEAFF

d_gene: .
abundance: .
v_gene: TRBV30
j_gene: TRBJ2-7
CDR3nt: TGTGCCTGGAGTGTAAATGCTGACGAGCAGTACTTC
CDR3aa: CAWSVNADEQYF

d_gene: .
abundance: .
v_gene: TRBV11-3
j_gene: TRBJ1-1
CDR3nt: TGTGCCAGCAGCTTAACGGGGGAAGCTGAAGCTTTCTTT
CDR3aa: CASSLTGEAEAFF

d_gene: .
abundance: .
v_gene: TRBV2
j_gene: TRBJ1-2
CDR3nt: TGTGCCAGCAGAGATCTAGGCCTTGGCTACACCTTC
CDR3aa: CASRDLGLGYTF

d_gene: .
abundance: .
v_gene: TRBV6-1
j_gene: TRBJ1-1
CDR3nt: TGTGCCAGCATATACACTTCAAACACTGAAGCTTTCTTT
CDR3aa: CASIYTSNTEAFF

d_gene: .
abundance: .
v_gene: TRBV7-9
j_gene: TRBJ2-4
CDR3nt: TGTGCCAGCAGCTTCGATCCGGCCGGCTTTCAGTACTTC
CDR3aa: CASSFDPAGFQYF

d_gene: .
abundance: .
v_gene: TRBV7-8
j_gene: TRBJ1-1
CDR3nt: TGTGCCAGCAGCTCTACGGGACATGGAATGAACACTGAAGCTTTCTTT
CDR3aa: CASSSTGHGMNTEAFF

d_gene: TRBD2
abundance: .
v_gene: TRBV7-2
j_gene: TRBJ2-5
CDR3nt: TGTGCCAGCAGCTTGAGCGGGAGTCTAGAGACCCAGTACTTC
CDR3aa: CASSLSGSLETQYF

d_gene: .
abundance: .
v_gene: TRBV4-3
j_gene: TRBJ2-3
CDR3nt: TGCGCCAGCAGCCTTCAACCCTCCACAGCTATAGATACGCAGTATTTT
CDR3aa: CASSLQPSTAIDTQYF

d_gene: .
abundance: .
v_gene: TRBV6-5
j_gene: TRBJ1-2
CDR3nt: TGTGCCAGCAGCCCTTCCGGGTCACTCAACTATGGCTACACCTTC
CDR3aa: CASSPSGSLNYGYTF

d_gene: .
abundance: .
v_gene: TRBV30
j_gene: TRBJ1-5
CDR3nt: TGTGCCTGGAGTGAGAGCAATCAGCCCCAGCATTTT
CDR3aa: CAWSESNQPQHF

d_gene: TRBD1
abundance: .
v_gene: TRBV28
j_gene: TRBJ2-7
CDR3nt: TGTGCCAGCAGTTCCCCTCCCGGGACAGGGACGTACGAGCAGTACTTC
CDR3aa: CASSSPPGTGTYEQYF

d_gene: .
abundance: .
v_gene: TRBV25-1
j_gene: TRBJ1-1
CDR3nt: TGTGCCAGCAGCCGCCGGGGGACTGAAGCTTTCTTT
CDR3aa: CASSRRGTEAFF

d_gene: .
abundance: .
v_gene: TRBV6-6
j_gene: TRBJ1-2
CDR3nt: TGTGCCAGCAGTTACTCGCCGGGGGCGTGGGGCTACACCTTC
CDR3aa: CASSYSPGAWGYTF

d_gene: .
abundance: .
v_gene: TRBV9
j_gene: TRBJ1-5
CDR3nt: TGTGCCAGCAGCCTGTCGGGGGCCCTCAATCAGCCCCAGCATTTT
CDR3aa: CASSLSGALNQPQHF

d_gene: .
abundance: .
v_gene: TRBV6-5
j_gene: TRBJ2-3
CDR3nt: TGTGCCAGCAAGATGAGCGGCGTTGAATCAGATACGCAGTATTTT
CDR3aa: CASKMSGVESDTQYF

d_gene: TRBD2
abundance: .
v_gene: TRBV30
j_gene: TRBJ2-3
CDR3nt: TGTGCCTGGACCCAAACGTTGACTAGCGGGGGCCGCGGTACGCAGTATTTT
CDR3aa: CAWTQTLTSGGRGTQYF

d_gene: .
abundance: .
v_gene: TRBV5-6
j_gene: TRBJ1-1
CDR3nt: TGTGCCAGCAGCTCAGCCACTGAAGCTTTCTTT
CDR3aa: CASSSATEAFF

d_gene: .
abundance: once
v_gene: TRBV20-1
j_gene: TRBJ2-5
CDR3nt: TGCAGTGCCGGGGAAGCGGCTCAGTACTTC
CDR3aa: CSAGEAAQYF

d_gene: TRBD1
abundance: once
v_gene: TRBV28
j_gene: TRBJ1-2
CDR3nt: TGTGCCAGCAGCCTAGGGGACAGGGTCCTGTTCGGTGGCTACACCTTC
CDR3aa: CASSLGDRVLFGGYTF

d_gene: .
abundance: .
v_gene: TRBV5-1
j_gene: TRBJ2-2
CDR3nt: TGCGCCAGTATAGAGAGGAGCACCGGGGAGCTGTTTTTT
CDR3aa: CASIERSTGELFF

d_gene: .
abundance: .
v_gene: TRBV30
j_gene: TRBJ2-5
CDR3nt: TGTGCCTGGAGTAAAAGGGAGACCCAGTACTTC
CDR3aa: CAWSKRETQYF

d_gene: TRBD1
abundance: once
v_gene: TRBV18
j_gene: TRBJ2-1
CDR3nt: TGTGCCAGCTCACCGTACAGGGGAAACAATGAGCAGTTCTTC
CDR3aa: CASSPYRGNNEQFF

d_gene: TRBD2
abundance: few
v_gene: TRBV4-3
j_gene: TRBJ2-5
CDR3nt: TGCGCCAGCAGCCAAGATTTGTGGACTAGCGGGAGGGGGAACCAAGAGACCCAGTACTTC
CDR3aa: CASSQDLWTSGRGNQETQYF

d_gene: .
abundance: few
v_gene: TRBV19
j_gene: TRBJ2-5
CDR3nt: TGTGCCAGTAGTGTTCGGGGTGGAGAGACCCAGTACTTC
CDR3aa: CASSVRGGETQYF

d_gene: TRBD1
abundance: .
v_gene: TRBV5-6
j_gene: TRBJ2-7
CDR3nt: TGTGCCAGCAGCCCAGGGACAGGGGGTTCCTACGAGCAGTACTTC
CDR3aa: CASSPGTGGSYEQYF

d_gene: TRBD1
abundance: .
v_gene: TRBV5-1
j_gene: TRBJ2-1
CDR3nt: TGCGCCAGCAATTACGGGGACAGCTCCTACAATGAGCAGTTCTTC
CDR3aa: CASNYGDSSYNEQFF